Sequencing of this T cell receptor beta chain was carried out in a study of relationships among human T cell subsets (dated by TCRdb to the early 2010s). With respect to the entire study: Eight distinct blood T cell populations were sequenced: pan T, CD8 cytotoxic, regulatory, Th1, Th2, naive plus transitional, activated and memory cells.

Overall study outcomes, separate from this receptor: The bead-based sorting was unable to rule out the presence of a CD4+CD8+ double-positive population. The considerable overlap in CDR3s among Th1, Th2 and regulatory T cells was taken as suggesting that cell fate choices are stochastic. No statistically significant differences in V, D and J usage, CDR3 length or N-nucleotide additions were observed among the seven subsets. More than 55% of CD8+ cytotoxic sequences came from clones with more than 100 reads, while the regulatory and Th2 subsets showed few clones of that size.

CD4+CD25+ regulatory T cells were selected from positively selected CD4+ cells using anti-CD25 beads. Miltenyi superparamagnetic beads coated with subset-specific monoclonal antibodies were used for isolation of the T cell subsets. Every T cell population was isolated from peripheral blood. Mononuclear cells were obtained from whole blood by Ficoll separation, and monocytes were then depleted with anti-CD14 microbeads. The isolated cell populations were resuspended in RNAprotect reagent immediately. This clonotype has only one observation. Its target antigen remains unknown. Qualities for individual bases were not recorded, and no much larger clone is one base off. One read alone is a weak basis. Libraries were constructed by multiplex PCR. Instrument on record: 454 GS FLX. Semiquantitative ARM-PCR was used to amplify the TCR alpha and beta CDR3 regions from mRNA. In ARM-PCR, tagged nested gene-specific primers were used first, and exponential amplification was then carried out by communal superprimers. Before the first-round PCR products went through the second amplification round, exonuclease was used to remove the nested primers. The amplicons were sequenced on the 454 platform, which can rapidly sequence millions of DNA fragments without cloning bias. An effective read was defined as a read mappable to both V and J germline segments. The original pipeline was this. IRmap was used to assign reads to germline V, D and J segments, relying on pyromap, a Smith-Waterman modification adapted to 454 sequencing errors. D-beta assignments were filtered using cutoffs set at the 99th percentile of alignment scores from simulated random sequences. The amino acids between the conserved V-segment Y[YFLI]C motif and the J-segment [FW]GXGT motif were defined as CDR3. A compound Poisson process model, previously applied to large-scale EST data, was used to estimate repertoire diversity. A procedure for detecting cross-contamination was used to argue that sample contamination was not the source of the shared CDR3s. TCRdb redid the processing of the public reads, applying fastp at Q25 and MiXCR, and retained in-frame beta chains. Each entry merges the rows of one CDR3 protein and shows their most common DNA and genes. TCRdb, not the authors, supplied the V and J calls. For this sample the table gives approximately 13,000 distinct CDR3 sequences, of which about 55% were detected only once. Roughly 2% of the sample is taken by the ten largest.

The germline V gene encodes CDR1 SQVTM and CDR2 ANQGSEA. V and J lose 3 bases and 3 bases, and a span of 11 bases separates them. Counted from cysteine to phenylalanine, this CDR3 has 13 amino acids. Left in the record is the CDR3 DNA by itself, 39 bases read in frame from the first base. The sequencing input was Tregs sorted from blood. The receptor chain draws on TRBV29-1 and TRBJ2-5; too little of a D gene remains to name it. This TCR was sampled from a man aged 40-49 years in good health. The sequenced DNA: TGCAGCGTTGATGCAGGCCGGGAAGAGACCCAGTACTTC. This codes for CSVDAGREETQYF.